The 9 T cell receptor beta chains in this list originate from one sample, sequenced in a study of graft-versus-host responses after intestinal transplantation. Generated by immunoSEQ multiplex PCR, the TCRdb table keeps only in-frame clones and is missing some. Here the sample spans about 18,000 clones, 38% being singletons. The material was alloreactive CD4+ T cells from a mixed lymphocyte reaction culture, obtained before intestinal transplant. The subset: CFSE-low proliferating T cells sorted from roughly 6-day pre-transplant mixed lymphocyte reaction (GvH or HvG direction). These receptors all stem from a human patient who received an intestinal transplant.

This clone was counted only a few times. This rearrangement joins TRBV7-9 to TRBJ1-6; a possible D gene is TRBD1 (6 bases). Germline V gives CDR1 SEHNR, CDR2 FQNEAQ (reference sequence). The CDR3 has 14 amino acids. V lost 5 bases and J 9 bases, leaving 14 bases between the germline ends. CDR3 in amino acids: CASSQTGSPSPLHF. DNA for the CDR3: TGTGCCAGCAGCCAAACAGGGTCCCCTTCACCCCTCCACTTT.

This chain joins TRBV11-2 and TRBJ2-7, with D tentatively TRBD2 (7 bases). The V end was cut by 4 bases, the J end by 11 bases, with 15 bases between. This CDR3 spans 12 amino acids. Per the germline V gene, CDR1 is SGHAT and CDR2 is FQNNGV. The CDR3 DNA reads TGTGCCAGCAGCTATGGGGGGGCCCTAGAGTACTTC. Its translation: CASSYGGALEYF.

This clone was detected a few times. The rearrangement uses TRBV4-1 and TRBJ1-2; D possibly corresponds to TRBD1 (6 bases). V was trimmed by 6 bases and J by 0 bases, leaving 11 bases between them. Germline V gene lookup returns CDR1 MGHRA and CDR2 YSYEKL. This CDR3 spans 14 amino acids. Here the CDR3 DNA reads TGCGCCAGCAGTGGGGGGGCGGCTAACTATGGCTACACCTTC. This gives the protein CASSGGAANYGYTF.

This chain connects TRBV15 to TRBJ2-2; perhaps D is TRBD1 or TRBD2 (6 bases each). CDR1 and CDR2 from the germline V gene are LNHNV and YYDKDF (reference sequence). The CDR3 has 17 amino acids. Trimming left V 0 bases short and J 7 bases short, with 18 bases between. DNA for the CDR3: TGTGCCACCAGCAGAGAGGGGAAACAGGGACTTGGCGGGGAGCTGTTTTTT. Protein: CATSREGKQGLGGELFF.

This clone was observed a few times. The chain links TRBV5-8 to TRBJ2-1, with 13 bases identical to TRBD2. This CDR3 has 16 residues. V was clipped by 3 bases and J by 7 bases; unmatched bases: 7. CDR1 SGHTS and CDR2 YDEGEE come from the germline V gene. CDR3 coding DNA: TGTGCCAGCAGCTCGATGGGGACTAGCGGGGTTAATGAGCAGTTCTTC. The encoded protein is CASSSMGTSGVNEQFF.

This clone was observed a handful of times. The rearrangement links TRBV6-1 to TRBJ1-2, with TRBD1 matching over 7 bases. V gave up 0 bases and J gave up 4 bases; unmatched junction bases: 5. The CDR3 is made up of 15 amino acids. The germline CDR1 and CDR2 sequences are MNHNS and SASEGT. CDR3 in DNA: TGTGCCAGCAGTGAAGCCCTACAGGGGATCTATGGCTACACCTTC. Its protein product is CASSEALQGIYGYTF.

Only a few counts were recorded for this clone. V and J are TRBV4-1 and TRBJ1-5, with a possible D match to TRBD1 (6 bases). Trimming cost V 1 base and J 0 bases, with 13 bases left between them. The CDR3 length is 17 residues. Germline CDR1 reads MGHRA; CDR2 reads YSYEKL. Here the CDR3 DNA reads TGCGCCAGCAGCCAAGGTTTCGCCAGGGGTAGCAATCAGCCCCAGCATTTT. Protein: CASSQGFARGSNQPQHF.

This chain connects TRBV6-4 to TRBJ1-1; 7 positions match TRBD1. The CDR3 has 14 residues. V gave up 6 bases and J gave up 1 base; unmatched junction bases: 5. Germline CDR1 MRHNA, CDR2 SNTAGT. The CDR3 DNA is TGTGCCAGCAGACTCACAGGGGCGAACACTGAAGCTTTCTTT. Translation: CASRLTGANTEAFF.

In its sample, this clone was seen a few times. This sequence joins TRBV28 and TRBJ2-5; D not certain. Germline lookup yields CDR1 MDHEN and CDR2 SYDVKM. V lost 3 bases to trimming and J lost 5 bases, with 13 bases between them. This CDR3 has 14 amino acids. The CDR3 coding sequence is TGTGCCAGCAGTTTGCAGGCTCTACAGGAGACCCAGTACTTC. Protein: CASSLQALQETQYF.